The present entry profiles one TCR beta chain with its context. Its antigen is still unknown. The CDR3 runs to 11 residues. The V and J ends lost 3 bases and 6 bases respectively, with 6 bases between them. This specimen comes from a study of CD8 T cells in ankylosing spondylitis. Quantitative 5'-RACE with molecular barcodes produced the TCR beta libraries. TCRdb reanalysed the 5' RACE reads using MiXCR and keeps one entry per CDR3 protein. This repertoire shows approximately 200,000 distinct CDR3 sequences, around 13% found once; its top ten account for approximately 15%. Study-level findings and limits: Reportedly, significant enrichment of disease-linked clones occurred in matched ankylosing spondylitis synovial fluid.

This clonotype originated in a male donor with ankylosing spondylitis or in good health (not recorded which). Source material: blood, either unsorted or a sorted T cell fraction (not recorded which). The gene calls are TRBV12-3 or TRBV12-4 and TRBJ2-7; D ambiguous. The CDR3 DNA reads TGTGCCAGCAGTTTTGGAAGCGAGCAGTACTTC. Translating it yields CASSFGSEQYF.